This T cell receptor (beta chain) was identified during a study of cytomegalovirus exposure and HLA in healthy donors. Across the study: The 100 to 150 validation repertoires matched the roughly 700 first-cohort repertoires in platform, a later analysis reported. Findings of the study overall: The dataset shows that most TCR sequences were rare, while some public TCRs occurred in many donors.

About this clone itself: The antigen is undetermined. The sample holds other DNA sequences that translate to the same CDR3.

The CDR3 is made up of 13 amino acids. Germline CDR1 MGHRA, CDR2 YSYEKL. Trimming took off 0 bases at V and 3 bases at J, with 5 bases between the two ends. The approximately 130-subject validation cohort, separate from the roughly 670-subject first cohort, included the donors. TCRdb's copy holds only in-frame clones and misses some; the assay was immunoSEQ multiplex PCR. The sample has 150,000 to 200,000 clones; roughly nine tenths are singletons. The sequenced sample consisted of PBMCs. The rearrangement uses TRBV4-1 and TRBJ2-5, with D unclear. The receptor comes from a woman between 18 and 29 years old in good health and CMV-seropositive. The CDR3: CASSQDPEETQYF. In DNA form, the CDR3 reads TGCGCCAGCAGCCAAGATCCTGAAGAGACCCAGTACTTC.